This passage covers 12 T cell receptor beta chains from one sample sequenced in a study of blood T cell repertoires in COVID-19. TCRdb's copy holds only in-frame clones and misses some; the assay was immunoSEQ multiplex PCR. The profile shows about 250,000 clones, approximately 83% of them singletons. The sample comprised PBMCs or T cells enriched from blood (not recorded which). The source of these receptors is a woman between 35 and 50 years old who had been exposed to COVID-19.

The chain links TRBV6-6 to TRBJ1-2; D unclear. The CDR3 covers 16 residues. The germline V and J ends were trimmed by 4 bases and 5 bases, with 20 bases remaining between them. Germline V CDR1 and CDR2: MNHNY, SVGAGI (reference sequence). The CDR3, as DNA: TGTGCCAGCAGTTCTTACGCGGACTGGGATAGGTATGGCTACACCTTC. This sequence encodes CASSSYADWDRYGYTF.

The CDR3 nucleotides read TGTGCCAGCAGCCCTATTCCCGGGGGCAATGAGCAGTTCTTC. This encodes CASSPIPGGNEQFF. The chain carries TRBV7-2 and TRBJ2-1; a possible D gene is TRBD2 (6 bases). Germline loops: CDR1 SGHTA, CDR2 FQGNSA. V gave up 5 bases and J gave up 6 bases, with 14 bases separating them. The CDR3 has 14 amino acids.

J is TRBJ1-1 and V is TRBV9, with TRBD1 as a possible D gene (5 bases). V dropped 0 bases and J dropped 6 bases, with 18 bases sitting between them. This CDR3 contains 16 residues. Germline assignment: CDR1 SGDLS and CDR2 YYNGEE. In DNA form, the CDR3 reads TGTGCCAGCAGCGTAGTAGGCAGGGTGGAAGAACCTGAAGCTTTCTTT. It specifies CASSVVGRVEEPEAFF.

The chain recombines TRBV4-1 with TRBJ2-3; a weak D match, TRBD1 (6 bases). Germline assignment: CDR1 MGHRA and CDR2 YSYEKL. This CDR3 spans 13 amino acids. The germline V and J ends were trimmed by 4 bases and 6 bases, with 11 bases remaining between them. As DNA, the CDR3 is TGCGCCAGCAGCCCCCAGGGGTTCGATACGCAGTATTTT. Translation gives CASSPQGFDTQYF.

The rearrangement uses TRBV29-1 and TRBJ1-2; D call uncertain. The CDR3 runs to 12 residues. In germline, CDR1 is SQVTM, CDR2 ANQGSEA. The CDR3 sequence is CRVQIANYGYTF. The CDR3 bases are TGCAGGGTACAGATTGCTAACTATGGCTACACCTTC.

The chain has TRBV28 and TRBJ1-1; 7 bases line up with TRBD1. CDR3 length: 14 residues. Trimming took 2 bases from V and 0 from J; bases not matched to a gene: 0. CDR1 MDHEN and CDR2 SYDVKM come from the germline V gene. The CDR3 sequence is CASSLQGVNTEAFF. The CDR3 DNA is TGTGCCAGCAGTTTACAGGGGGTGAACACTGAAGCTTTCTTT.

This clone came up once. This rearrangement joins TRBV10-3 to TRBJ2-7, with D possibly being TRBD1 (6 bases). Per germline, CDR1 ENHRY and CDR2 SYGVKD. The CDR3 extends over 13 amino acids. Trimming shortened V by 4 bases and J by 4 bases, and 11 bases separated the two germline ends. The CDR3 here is CAISVQGNYEQYF. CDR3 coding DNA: TGTGCCATCAGTGTACAGGGTAATTACGAGCAGTACTTC.

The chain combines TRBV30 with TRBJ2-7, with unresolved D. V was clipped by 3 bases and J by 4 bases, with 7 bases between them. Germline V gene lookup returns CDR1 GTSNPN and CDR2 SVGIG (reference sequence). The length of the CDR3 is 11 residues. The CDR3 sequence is CAWSLGYEQYF. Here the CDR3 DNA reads TGTGCCTGGAGCCTCGGGTACGAGCAGTACTTC.

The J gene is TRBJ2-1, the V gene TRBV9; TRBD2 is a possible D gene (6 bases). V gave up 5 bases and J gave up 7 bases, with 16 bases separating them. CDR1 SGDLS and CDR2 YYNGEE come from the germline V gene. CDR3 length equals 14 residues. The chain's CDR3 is CASSNAGFSNEQFF. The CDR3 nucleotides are TGTGCCAGCAGTAACGCGGGGTTTTCGAATGAGCAGTTCTTC.

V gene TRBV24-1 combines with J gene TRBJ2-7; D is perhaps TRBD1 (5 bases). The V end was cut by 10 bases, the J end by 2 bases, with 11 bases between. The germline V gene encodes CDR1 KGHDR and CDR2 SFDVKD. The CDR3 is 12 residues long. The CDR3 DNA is TGTGCCACGCAGGGCGTCACCTACGAGCAGTACTTC. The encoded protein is CATQGVTYEQYF.

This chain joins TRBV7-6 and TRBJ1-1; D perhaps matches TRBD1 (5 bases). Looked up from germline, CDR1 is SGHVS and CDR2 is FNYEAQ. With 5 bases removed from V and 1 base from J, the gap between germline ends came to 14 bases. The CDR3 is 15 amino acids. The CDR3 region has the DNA TGTGCCAGCAGCCCCGGGGGGGGATCGAACACTGAAGCTTTCTTT. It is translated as CASSPGGGSNTEAFF.

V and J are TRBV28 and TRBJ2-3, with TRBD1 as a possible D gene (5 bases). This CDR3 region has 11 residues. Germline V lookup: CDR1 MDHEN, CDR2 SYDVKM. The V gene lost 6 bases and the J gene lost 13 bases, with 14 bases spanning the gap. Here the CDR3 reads CASRRQFREYF. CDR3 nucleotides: TGTGCCAGCAGGAGACAGTTTCGGGAGTATTTT.